One and the same sample provided the 23 T cell receptor beta chains below, sequenced in a study of blood T cell repertoires in COVID-19. Here immunoSEQ multiplex PCR was the method, and the copy in TCRdb shows in-frame clones only, minus some. The sample contains just over 70,000 clones, 70% to 80% of which appear only once. The sample consisted of peripheral blood. All receptors derive from a woman in her 70s with acute or convalescent COVID-19.

The chain couples TRBV7-2 to TRBJ2-7; possibly TRBD1 for D (5 bases). Trimming stripped 5 bases from V and 2 bases from J, with 10 bases between. The germline V gene encodes CDR1 SGHTA and CDR2 FQGNSA. This CDR3 has 13 amino acids. In DNA form, the CDR3 reads TGTGCCAGCAGCCGAGACAGAACCTACGAGCAGTACTTC. This encodes CASSRDRTYEQYF. Drawing the rest from reference TRBV7-2 and TRBJ2-7, the complete variable domain is GAGVSQSPSNKVTEKGKDVELRCDPISGHTALYWYRQSLGQGLEFLIYFQGNSAPDKSGLPSDRFSAERTGGSVSTLTIQRTQQEDSAVYLCASSRDRTYEQYFGPGTRLTVT.

In its sample, this clone was seen once. The chain carries TRBV28 and TRBJ2-7; 9 nucleotides match TRBD1. From germline, CDR1 is MDHEN and CDR2 SYDVKM. This CDR3 has 14 residues. The ends lost 2 bases at V and 6 bases at J; junction bases unmatched: 5. CDR3 DNA: TGTGCCAGCAGTTTAAAGGGGACAGGGAGCGAGCAGTACTTC. The encoded protein is CASSLKGTGSEQYF.

This clone turned up a few times. J is TRBJ1-2 and V is TRBV14, with TRBD1 identical over 8 bases. This CDR3 has 16 residues. Germline-derived CDR1 and CDR2 are SGHDN and FVKESK. V was clipped by 0 bases and J by 6 bases; unmatched bases: 9. The CDR3 DNA sequence: TGTGCCAGCAGCCAAGAATTACGGGCAGGGGGCGATGGCTACACCTTC. Translated, it gives CASSQELRAGGDGYTF.

The rearrangement links TRBV4-3 to TRBJ1-5; D ambiguous. The V gene's germline CDR1 is LGHNA and CDR2 YSLEER. V lost 1 base, J lost 3 bases, and 7 bases lay in between. This CDR3 has 14 residues. CDR3 protein: CASSQAGVNQPQHF. In DNA, the CDR3 is TGCGCCAGCAGCCAAGCGGGAGTCAATCAGCCCCAGCATTTT.

V and J are TRBV19 and TRBJ2-2; TRBD1 matches at 7 bases. With V trimmed by 10 bases and J by 3 bases, 8 bases remained unmatched. Germline V CDR1 and CDR2: LNHDA, SQIVND (reference sequence). This CDR3 contains 14 residues. CDR3 DNA sequence: TGTGCCACCGGACAGGCCGCGGACACCGGGGAGCTGTTTTTT. It translates to CATGQAADTGELFF.

V usage is TRBV29-1 and J usage is TRBJ2-7; D gene unclear. Trimming shortened V by 4 bases and J by 5 bases, and 12 bases separated the two germline ends. The CDR3 extends over 12 amino acids. Per the germline V gene, CDR1 is SQVTM and CDR2 is ANQGSEA. This CDR3 is CSVVFGSDEQYF. Written as DNA, the CDR3 is TGCAGCGTTGTCTTCGGGTCGGACGAGCAGTACTTC.

The rearrangement links TRBV5-1 to TRBJ2-5; no clear D gene. CDR1 and CDR2 (germline): SGHRS, YFSETQ. The CDR3 has 15 amino acids. V dropped 4 bases and J dropped 5 bases, with 18 bases sitting between them. The CDR3: CASSLSGPGAETQYF. The CDR3 DNA is TGCGCCAGCAGCCTCTCAGGCCCTGGTGCGGAGACCCAGTACTTC.

By share of the sample, this clone is medium-sized. The rearrangement links TRBV3-1 (or the pseudogene TRBV3-2) to TRBJ2-3; D is perhaps TRBD2 (6 bases). V dropped 0 bases and J dropped 2 bases, with 15 bases sitting between them. The CDR3 covers 17 residues. Germline V gives CDR1 LGHDT, CDR2 YNNKEL (reference sequence). The CDR3 region has the DNA TGTGCCAGCAGCCAAGATTCCCCGGGACTGCTCACAGATACGCAGTATTTT. It encodes CASSQDSPGLLTDTQYF.

In DNA form, the CDR3 reads TGTGCCAGCAGCTCATACCGGGACAGAAATTCACCCCTCCACTTT. Its protein is CASSSYRDRNSPLHF. The chain couples TRBV7-8 to TRBJ1-6; 7 bases agree with TRBD1. The V gene's germline CDR1 is SGHVS and CDR2 FQNEAQ. V lost 4 bases, J lost 7 bases, and 7 bases stayed unmatched. CDR3 length equals 15 residues.

This sequence joins TRBV19 and TRBJ2-7, with TRBD2 identical over 9 bases. Germline-derived CDR1 and CDR2 are LNHDA and SQIVND (reference sequence). The CDR3 has 15 amino acids. The trim removed 4 bases at V and 2 bases at J, leaving 6 bases unmatched. CDR3 residues: CASSTSGTLTYEQYF. DNA for the CDR3: TGTGCCAGTAGTACTAGCGGGACTCTCACCTACGAGCAGTACTTC.

The chain is built from TRBV15 and TRBJ1-1; 7 positions match TRBD1. The CDR3 extends over 18 amino acids. Germline loops: CDR1 LNHNV, CDR2 YYDKDF (reference sequence). V shed 0 bases, J shed 4 bases, and the junction held 14 bases outside the gene matches. The CDR3 nucleotides are TGTGCCACCAGCAGAGATCCGCCCCCGACAGGGATGTTCACTGAAGCTTTCTTT. Its protein product is CATSRDPPPTGMFTEAFF.

The chain recombines TRBV12-3 or TRBV12-4 with TRBJ2-1, with a tentative D call TRBD1 (6 bases). The CDR3 totals 13 residues. Between the trimmed V and J ends, which lost 1 base and 8 bases, there was a span of 9 bases. CDR3 sequence reads: CASSLDGGYEQFF. In nucleotides, the CDR3 is TGTGCCAGCAGTTTAGATGGGGGCTATGAGCAGTTCTTC.

This clone was detected a few times. The gene calls are TRBV7-9 and TRBJ1-1, with D tentatively TRBD1 (6 bases). The CDR3 consists of 14 residues. Germline CDR1 reads SEHNR; CDR2 reads FQNEAQ (reference sequence). V gave up 1 base and J gave up 3 bases, with 9 bases separating them. CDR3 DNA: TGTGCCAGCAGCTTAGTCAGGGGCCACACTGAAGCTTTCTTT. This gives the protein CASSLVRGHTEAFF.

CDR3 in DNA: TGTGCCAGCAGTTCTCGGGTCCTGAACACTGAAGCTTTCTTT. This translates into CASSSRVLNTEAFF. The rearrangement uses TRBV27 and TRBJ1-1; D call uncertain. The CDR3 spans 14 residues. V lost 4 bases and J lost 0, with 9 bases in between. Germline assignment: CDR1 MNHEY and CDR2 SMNVEV (reference sequence).

The gene calls are TRBV6-2 or TRBV6-3 and TRBJ1-5, with D possibly TRBD1 on 6 matching bases. There are 13 residues in the CDR3. The V end lost 5 bases, the J end lost 9 bases, and 14 bases lay between the germline ends. Germline V gene data show CDR1 as MNHEY and CDR2 as SVGEGT. The CDR3 spells CASSRDTIWPQHF. The CDR3 coding sequence is TGTGCCAGCAGTCGGGACACCATTTGGCCCCAGCATTTT.

The chain recombines TRBV19 with TRBJ1-2, with D possibly being TRBD1 (5 bases). Germline values: CDR1 LNHDA, CDR2 SQIVND (reference sequence). Trimming removed 3 bases from V and 4 bases from J, with 18 bases in between. The CDR3 is 16 residues long. The DNA of the CDR3 is TGTGCCAGTAGTATGAGCCCCCCTCCAGGGCCCTATGGCTACACCTTC. Amino acids: CASSMSPPPGPYGYTF.

The chain has TRBV28 and TRBJ2-2, with D maybe TRBD1 (5 bases). The CDR3 loop spans 16 amino acids. CDR1 is MDHEN and CDR2 is SYDVKM in the germline V gene. V lost 5 bases, J lost 8 bases, and 21 bases lay in between. The CDR3 bases are TGTGCCAGCAGTCCTGGCCCTAAAGGGGTCCCTGGGGAGCTGTTTTTT. Residues: CASSPGPKGVPGELFF. The whole variable domain, filled in from reference TRBV28 and TRBJ2-2, reads DVKVTQSSRYLVKRTGEKVFLECVQDMDHENMFWYRQDPGLGLRLIYFSYDVKMKEKGDIPEGYSVSREKKERFSLILESASTNQTSMYLCASSPGPKGVPGELFFGEGSRLTVL.

This chain uses TRBV2 with TRBJ2-2; 8 bases are shared with TRBD2. CDR3 size: 15 residues. In germline, CDR1 is SNHLY, CDR2 FYNNEI. V lost 7 bases to trimming and J lost 0 bases; unmatched junction nucleotides: 4. CDR3 amino acids: CASKAGASNTGELFF. The CDR3 DNA is TGTGCCAGCAAAGCGGGGGCCTCGAACACCGGGGAGCTGTTTTTT.

This sequence joins TRBV19 and TRBJ2-7; the D gene is possibly TRBD1 (5 bases). V shed 3 bases and J shed 6 bases, with 21 bases lying between them. The CDR3 has 16 amino acids. Per germline, CDR1 LNHDA and CDR2 SQIVND (reference sequence). CDR3 DNA sequence: TGTGCCAGTAGTATCAAAACAGGATCGCTAGGTTCCGAGCAGTACTTC. It translates to CASSIKTGSLGSEQYF.

The chain carries TRBV28 and TRBJ1-1, with a weak D call TRBD1 (6 bases). This CDR3 is 13 amino acids long. Deletions cut 5 bases from V and 5 bases from J, with 12 bases between. Germline assignment: CDR1 MDHEN and CDR2 SYDVKM. The CDR3 loop reads CASSPGGRTEAFF. The CDR3 bases are TGTGCCAGCAGTCCGGGGGGGCGGACTGAAGCTTTCTTT.

This chain joins TRBV7-6 and TRBJ2-1; 7 bases are a match to TRBD1. Trimming at V came to 1 base and at J to 7 bases, leaving 7 bases not matched to a gene. CDR3 size: 15 residues. From germline, CDR1 is SGHVS and CDR2 FNYEAQ. The CDR3 nucleotides read TGTGCCAGCAGCTTAGGTAACAGGGGTTCGAATGAGCAGTTCTTC. This sequence encodes CASSLGNRGSNEQFF.

In nucleotides, the CDR3 is TGTGCCAGCAGCAGACAGGGGGGAGAAGATACGCAGTATTTT. This gives the protein CASSRQGGEDTQYF. The chain has TRBV7-9 and TRBJ2-3; 9 positions agree with TRBD1. The CDR3 has 14 amino acids. From germline, CDR1 is SEHNR and CDR2 FQNEAQ (reference sequence). Losses at the gene ends were 5 bases for V and 5 bases for J; bases not matched to a gene: 5.

The J gene is TRBJ1-1, the V gene TRBV19; D gene ambiguous. This CDR3 spans 14 amino acids. Trimming stripped 5 bases from V and 0 bases from J, with 10 bases between. From germline, CDR1 is LNHDA and CDR2 SQIVND (reference sequence). The CDR3 region is CASSPRVLNTEAFF. For the CDR3, the DNA is TGTGCCAGTAGTCCGAGGGTTCTGAACACTGAAGCTTTCTTT. Drawing the rest from reference TRBV19 and TRBJ1-1, the complete variable domain is DGGITQSPKYLFRKEGQNVTLSCEQNLNHDAMYWYRQDPGQGLRLIYYSQIVNDFQKGDIAEGYSVSREKKESFPLTVTSAQKNPTAFYLCASSPRVLNTEAFFGQGTRLTVV.